This T cell receptor (beta chain) comes out of a study of PD-1 blockade in classical Hodgkin lymphoma. The length of the CDR3 is 15 residues. Study-level results: Lower baseline TCR diversity was reported for newly diagnosed patients than for healthy donors. There was a significant rise in CD4+ TCR diversity by C4D1, with no such rise for CD8+. Some patients began nivolumab under 1 year after ASCT. These patients were excluded from later analyses. Similar baseline diversity was found in complete responders and newly diagnosed patients.

As regards this clone: Antigen unknown.

Only in-frame clones appear in the TCRdb table, and some are missing; sequencing was by immunoSEQ multiplex PCR. The sample records around 9,700 clones, about 84% being singletons. Time point denoted: cycle 4 day 1 (C4D1), after 6 weeks of nivolumab. Each patient's relapse followed autologous stem cell transplantation, and brentuximab vedotin exposure varied. The chain has TRBV21-1 and TRBJ2-2; TRBD1 was called by the table and not checked on the DNA. TRBV21-1 is noted as a pseudogene. The receptor was derived from a human donor with classical Hodgkin lymphoma. The source was peripheral blood mononuclear cells (PBMCs), collected before the fourth cycle of nivolumab. This CDR3 reads CASSKEGRVAGELFF. In nucleotides, the CDR3 is TGTGCCAGCAGCAAAGAGGGCAGGGTGGCCGGGGAGCTGTTTTTT.